This T cell receptor (beta chain) is from a study of T cell responses to AZD1222 COVID-19 vaccine (dated by TCRdb to about 2021). As for the study more broadly: AZD1222 recipients given second doses at about 4 weeks or at about 12 weeks were pooled, since spike-specific TCR depth and breadth were not found to differ between the two schedules. A total of roughly 240 trial participants underwent TCR sequencing, of whom some 210 received two doses of AZD1222 and about 25 received two doses of the MenACWY control vaccine. Trial participants were enrolled into age subgroups of 18-55, 56-69 and 70-plus years, which contained around 140, 26 and 57 TCR-sequenced participants, respectively.

Overall results and qualifications from the work: Participants were mostly white British and included more females than males, and it was suggested by the authors that clonal diversity may have been underestimated. After two AZD1222 doses, spike-specific TCR breadth and depth were significantly higher than at day 0 and than in MenACWY recipients. Because no samples from the day 14 peak response were available, repertoires could be characterized only after the peak T cell response. The 56-69-year group was small, and its depth increase did not reach significance, likely because of low power. Vaccine-associated CD4 TCRs spanned the whole spike protein, with dominant responses in regions 160-218 and 743-854. Conclusions about previously exposed vaccinees are limited because only a handful of AZD1222 recipients were SARS-CoV-2 seropositive at baseline. Epitopes outside the regions mutated in the B.1.351 and B.1.1.7 variants were reportedly recognized by nearly half of the unique spike-specific TCRs.

A remark on this clone: The antigen it binds to is not known. No clone much larger than this one lies a single base away; base qualities are absent.

In the paper's terms, the time point label means: baseline before first vaccination. The vaccinee samples were drawn from two UK trials, COV001 and COV002, one of which was a single-blind randomized controlled phase 2/3 trial testing AZD1222 (ChAdOx1 nCoV-19) in healthy adults. For TCRbeta chain sequencing, PBMC samples were collected from trial participants at day 0 and at day 28 after the second dose. The CDR3 regions of human TCRbeta chains were subjected to immunosequencing. Concerning the study's data processing: Repertoire TCRs were matched against a reference library of SARS-CoV-2-specific TCRs generated with the MIRA antigen-specificity platform. Breadth meant the fraction of unique TCRs that were SARS-CoV-2-associated, whereas depth meant the fraction of total T cells that were SARS-CoV-2-associated. Each spike-specific TCR was assigned to its reactive spike region and to a CD4 or CD8 class using the MIRA data. Log10-transformed breadth and depth values were compared by one-way ANOVA with Sidak's multiple comparisons tests. TCRdb carries this immuneACCESS record with in-frame sequences only. Its versions omit some clonotypes, under half of them owing to an unresolved V gene in the studies checked, with the rest unexplained. The D gene and trimming were derived from the DNA, and the V and J assignments and clone size from that table. In this sample the table shows tens of thousands of clones, roughly 84% of which occur a single time. Clones ranked in the top ten supply approximately 10% of the sample.

Trimming costs V 5 bases and J 6 bases, and their ends lie 7 bases apart. The germline V gene (reference sequence) specifies MNHEY as CDR1 and SMNVEV as CDR2. The CDR3 starts with the cysteine, ends with the phenylalanine, and has 12 residues. Only the CDR3 DNA is retained, 36 bases long and in frame from the first base. The sequence was collected from an adult in good health. In this chain, TRBV27 is recombined with TRBJ2-2; confidence is insufficient to name the D gene. The sequenced sample was peripheral blood, obtained on day 0 of AZD1222 vaccination. CDR3 region: CASSQNAGELFF. Here is the DNA: TGTGCCAGCAGTCAAAACGCCGGGGAGCTGTTTTTT.